A single sample gave rise to the 19 T cell receptor beta chains below, sequenced in a study of shared clonotypes between healthy human individuals. Libraries were prepared by immunoSEQ multiplex PCR; TCRdb keeps only in-frame clonotypes and omits some of them. Seen here are around 2.1 million clones, around 95% observed once, and the top ten hold roughly 0.13%. Source material: naive CD4+ T cells sorted from blood. As for subset: CD45RA+ positively selected. Receptor source: a man between 18 and 29 years old in good health.

The chain couples TRBV18 to TRBJ2-7, with D perhaps TRBD1 (5 bases). Per germline, CDR1 KGHSH and CDR2 LQKENI. This CDR3 has 14 amino acids. Trimming pared 3 bases from V and 3 bases from J, leaving 12 bases between. The CDR3 nucleotides read TGTGCCAGCTCACCCGACAGCTTGCACTACGAGCAGTACTTC. Residues: CASSPDSLHYEQYF.

This chain links TRBV5-1 with TRBJ1-2, with 7 bases lining up with TRBD1. J lost 1 base, V lost 3 bases, and 12 bases had no gene match. The CDR3 contains 17 residues. Per the germline V gene, CDR1 is SGHRS and CDR2 is YFSETQ. For the CDR3, the DNA is TGCGCCAGCAGCTCGCCCCCCGGGACAGCCTTTAACTATGGCTACACCTTC. Translated, it gives CASSSPPGTAFNYGYTF.

This chain uses TRBV5-1 with TRBJ1-1, with TRBD1 matching 12 bases. The V gene's germline CDR1 is SGHRS and CDR2 YFSETQ. J gave up 2 bases and V 5 bases, and 4 bases lay outside the gene matches. This CDR3 contains 15 residues. The CDR3 DNA follows: TGCGCCAGCAGTATGGGGACAGGGGGCAACACTGAAGCTTTCTTT. Translating it yields CASSMGTGGNTEAFF.

The chain couples TRBV28 to TRBJ2-4, with no clear D. The V end was cut by 5 bases, the J end by 8 bases, with 16 bases between. In germline, CDR1 is MDHEN, CDR2 SYDVKM. This CDR3 comprises 14 residues. The CDR3 DNA sequence: TGTGCCAGCAGTCCCACCTTCAAGGTCGACATTCAGTACTTC. It translates to CASSPTFKVDIQYF.

The chain carries TRBV10-3 and TRBJ1-1; D unresolved. The CDR3 runs 14 residues. The ends were cut back, 0 bases at V and 5 bases at J, with 10 bases in the middle. CDR1 and CDR2 from the germline V gene are ENHRY and SYGVKD. CDR3 bases: TGTGCCATCAGTGAGTCGAAGCTCAGGACTGAAGCTTTCTTT. Residues: CAISESKLRTEAFF.

Only one count was recorded for this clone. The CDR3 spells CASSSLRAGGLETQYF. DNA for the CDR3: TGTGCCAGCAGCTCCCTGAGGGCGGGGGGGCTGGAGACCCAGTACTTC. The rearrangement uses TRBV11-2 and TRBJ2-5, with 9 positions matching TRBD2. Germline V gene lookup returns CDR1 SGHAT and CDR2 FQNNGV. The CDR3 has 16 amino acids. V trimming: 4 bases; J trimming: 5 bases; junction bases outside the gene matches: 11.

Here the CDR3 reads CASSPQNRGDKNIQYF. In nucleotides, the CDR3 is TGTGCCAGCTCACCACAGAACAGGGGCGATAAAAACATTCAGTACTTC. The chain combines TRBV18 with TRBJ2-4; 7 bases match TRBD1. Germline V lookup: CDR1 KGHSH, CDR2 LQKENI. This CDR3 has 16 residues. The V segment lost 1 base and the J segment 4 bases; nucleotides outside the gene matches: 7.

This chain links TRBV5-1 with TRBJ2-7, with TRBD2 matching over 8 bases. Per the germline V gene, CDR1 is SGHRS and CDR2 is YFSETQ. This CDR3 is 14 amino acids long. V lost 7 bases, J lost 0 bases, and 6 bases stayed unmatched. CDR3 nucleotides: TGCGCCAGCCGGGAGGGCGGGAACTCCTACGAGCAGTACTTC. It translates to CASREGGNSYEQYF.

This clone showed up just once. V and J are TRBV19 and TRBJ1-1; D may be TRBD1 (5 bases). CDR3 size: 12 residues. Germline assignment: CDR1 LNHDA and CDR2 SQIVND (reference sequence). Trimming stripped 6 bases from V and 6 bases from J, with 11 bases between. CDR3 protein: CASSTGTAEAFF. In DNA form, the CDR3 reads TGTGCCAGTAGCACCGGGACGGCTGAAGCTTTCTTT.

Comment on this clone: This same CDR3 is encoded by further DNA sequences in the sample. The rearrangement links TRBV7-3 to TRBJ2-1; 8 bases map to TRBD2. The CDR3 has 15 amino acids. With 2 bases clipped from V and 2 bases from J, the junction kept 2 bases outside the gene matches. From germline, CDR1 is SGHTA and CDR2 FQGTGA. This chain's CDR3 is CASSLAGGPYNEQFF. The DNA for the CDR3 is TGTGCCAGCAGCTTAGCGGGGGGCCCCTACAATGAGCAGTTCTTC.

The V gene is TRBV18, the J gene TRBJ1-1; 7 nucleotides match TRBD1. The CDR3 is 13 residues long. Trimming removed 3 bases from V and 8 bases from J; junction bases left unmatched: 6. CDR1 and CDR2 from the germline V gene are KGHSH and LQKENI. CDR3 DNA: TGTGCCAGCTCACCTCCCGGGACAGACGAAGCTTTCTTT. Amino acid sequence: CASSPPGTDEAFF.

This sequence joins TRBV5-1 and TRBJ2-1; D may be TRBD1 or TRBD2 (7 bases each). In germline, CDR1 is SGHRS, CDR2 YFSETQ. V was clipped by 0 bases and J by 4 bases, with 14 bases between them. The CDR3 contains 16 residues. The CDR3 DNA sequence: TGCGCCAGCAGCTTGGACCGACAGGGAGGGTACAATGAGCAGTTCTTC. It specifies CASSLDRQGGYNEQFF.

The J gene is TRBJ1-4, the V gene TRBV28; TRBD1 matches at 10 bases. V lost 5 bases to trimming and J lost 14 bases; unmatched junction nucleotides: 14. CDR1 is MDHEN, CDR2 SYDVKM, per germline. The length of the CDR3 is 15 residues. In DNA, the CDR3 is TGTGCCAGCAGTATAGGACAGGGGGTTTTGGTTGGGCTGTTTTTT. It translates to CASSIGQGVLVGLFF.

The chain uses TRBV29-1 and TRBJ2-2; 8 nucleotides match TRBD1. CDR3 size: 15 residues. J lost 1 base, V lost 7 bases, and 8 bases had no gene match. The germline gives CDR1 SQVTM, CDR2 ANQGSEA. CDR3: CSAPGGTGNTGELFF. The CDR3 nucleotides read TGCAGCGCCCCCGGAGGGACAGGGAACACCGGGGAGCTGTTTTTT.

The chain couples TRBV30 to TRBJ2-7, with 10 positions matching TRBD2. The V gene end was trimmed by 2 bases and the J gene end by 0 bases; junction bases not matched to a gene: 10. Looked up from germline, CDR1 is GTSNPN and CDR2 is SVGIG (reference sequence). There are 17 residues in the CDR3. The CDR3 spells CAWSQVRTSGVSYEQYF. The CDR3 DNA follows: TGTGCCTGGAGTCAGGTGCGAACTAGCGGGGTCTCCTACGAGCAGTACTTC.

V usage is TRBV11-3 and J usage is TRBJ2-1; D might be TRBD1 (7 bases). This CDR3 is built from 15 residues. Germline CDR1 reads SGHNT; CDR2 reads YENEEA. V lost 5 bases and J 8 bases, leaving 19 bases between the germline ends. DNA of the CDR3: TGTGCCAGCAGCCGATATTCGGTCAGGGGGGATGAGCAGTTCTTC. Translated: CASSRYSVRGDEQFF.

Comments on this clone: Other DNA sequences in this specimen translate into the identical CDR3. V and J are TRBV5-4 and TRBJ1-3; no reliable D call. The germline V and J ends were trimmed by 0 bases and 1 base, with 8 bases remaining between them. Germline loops: CDR1 SGHNT, CDR2 YYREEE (reference sequence). The CDR3 contains 15 residues. The CDR3 is CASSLGGSSGNTIYF. DNA of the CDR3: TGTGCCAGCAGCTTGGGGGGATCATCTGGAAACACCATATATTTT.

The chain links TRBV4-3 to TRBJ2-6; the D is unclear. This CDR3 region has 16 residues. Germline assignment: CDR1 LGHNA and CDR2 YSLEER. Trimming pared 0 bases from V and 2 bases from J, leaving 8 bases between. The CDR3 DNA reads TGCGCCAGCAGCCAAGAGACGCAGCCTGGGGCCAACGTCCTGACTTTC. It translates to CASSQETQPGANVLTF.

This chain joins TRBV19 and TRBJ2-4; D might be TRBD1 (7 bases). CDR1 and CDR2 from the germline V gene are LNHDA and SQIVND (reference sequence). V was clipped by 3 bases and J by 3 bases, with 12 bases between them. The CDR3 totals 15 residues. The CDR3, as DNA: TGTGCCAGTAGTATCCCAGGGGGAGGCAAAAACATTCAGTACTTC. Protein product: CASSIPGGGKNIQYF.